This T cell receptor (beta chain) was identified during a study of T-cell memory formation after mild COVID-19. General observations from the study: Second-wave clones that peaked on day 37 lacked confirmed SARS-CoV-2 specificity. Clones contracting over day 15 to 85 were CD4/CD8 balanced, with later expanders leaning CD4+. Shrinking CD4+ clones resided mostly in CM and EM, and CD8+ ones in EMRA.

On this clonotype itself: Its antigen is as yet unknown.

Germline CDR1 reads LNHNV; CDR2 reads YYDKDF (reference sequence). V was trimmed by 1 base and J by 8 bases, leaving 9 bases between them. The CDR3 has 14 amino acids. With constant-segment primers, 5'RACE yielded cDNA libraries of TCR alpha and TCR beta that carried sample barcodes and UMIs. MiXCR, run by TCRdb on the 5' RACE reads, gives a single entry per CDR3 protein. The sample carries about 400,000 distinct CDR3 sequences, roughly 26% recorded once. The source material was PBMCs or a T cell subset sorted from them (not recorded which). The rearrangement links TRBV15 to TRBJ1-6, with D uncertain. The source of this sequence is an adult woman who had mild COVID-19 (a few samples of this study predate the infection). Cell type and time point are not known. For the CDR3, the DNA is TGTGCCACCAGCAGAGGGGTGATGGATTCACCCCTCCACTTT. This gives the protein CATSRGVMDSPLHF.